Listed below are T cell receptor beta chains from one sample, sequenced in a study of T-cell memory formation after mild COVID-19. TCRdb recomputed calls from the 5' RACE reads with MiXCR, one row per CDR3 protein. The table lists about 270,000 distinct CDR3 sequences, around 16% of them singletons. The sequenced sample consisted of PBMCs or a T cell subset sorted from them (not recorded which). The receptor source for this set is a man younger than 35 who had mild COVID-19 (a few samples of this study predate the infection). Cell type and time point are not known. CDR3s include the opening cysteine and the closing phenylalanine or tryptophan. A D gene is named only where the DNA matches it firmly. The size of a clone is reported for some rows only, either as once, few or many, or as a class for expanded clones.

clone size | J gene | D gene | V gene | CDR3 protein | CDR3 DNA
. | TRBJ1-1 | . | TRBV11-1 | CASSTVPMNTEAFF | TGTGCCAGTTCGACGGTACCTATGAACACTGAAGCTTTCTTT
many | TRBJ1-5 | . | TRBV12-3/TRBV12-4 | CASSRRDQPQHF | TGTGCCAGCAGTCGGAGAGATCAGCCCCAGCATTTT
few | TRBJ2-3 | TRBD1 | TRBV5-4 | CATGQGGDTQYF | TGTGCCACAGGACAGGGAGGAGATACGCAGTATTTT
. | TRBJ2-1 | TRBD2 | TRBV5-5 | CASSGGLAPYNEQFF | TGTGCCAGCAGCGGCGGACTAGCGCCATACAATGAGCAGTTCTTC
few | TRBJ1-2 | TRBD1 | TRBV24-1 | CATSETGGFNGYTF | TGTGCCACCAGTGAAACAGGGGGTTTCAATGGCTACACCTTC
. | TRBJ1-1 | . | TRBV6-2/TRBV6-3 | CASSYEFSGQENTEAFF | TGTGCCAGCAGTTACGAGTTTTCTGGGCAGGAGAACACTGAAGCTTTCTTT
. | TRBJ2-3 | TRBD1 | TRBV29-1 | CSVEPSTGPDTQYF | TGCAGCGTCGAACCTTCGACAGGGCCAGATACGCAGTATTTT
. | TRBJ2-5 | . | TRBV6-2/TRBV6-3 | CASSLVSWETQYF | TGTGCCAGCTCATTGGTCTCCTGGGAGACCCAGTACTTC
. | TRBJ2-2 | . | TRBV7-3 | CASSFAENTGELFF | TGTGCCAGCAGCTTTGCGGAGAACACCGGGGAGCTGTTTTTT
few | TRBJ2-5 | . | TRBV7-8 | CASSLGIGETQYF | TGTGCCAGCAGCTTAGGAATCGGAGAGACCCAGTACTTC
. | TRBJ2-1 | TRBD1 | TRBV10-1 | CASKEGTASYNEQFF | TGCGCCAGCAAGGAAGGGACAGCGAGCTACAATGAGCAGTTCTTC
few | TRBJ1-2 | TRBD1 | TRBV5-1 | CASGQGMDGYTF | TGCGCCAGTGGACAGGGGATGGATGGCTACACCTTC
few | TRBJ1-4 | . | TRBV5-6 | CASSFMGLGYEKLFF | TGTGCCAGCAGCTTCATGGGCCTTGGATATGAAAAACTGTTTTTT
. | TRBJ2-3 | . | TRBV4-3 | CASSQDPPQNGGTQYF | TGCGCCAGCAGCCAAGATCCCCCGCAAAACGGTGGGACGCAGTATTTT
many | TRBJ1-2 | . | TRBV4-3 | CASTRQAGDSYGYTF | TGCGCCAGCACCCGGCAGGCAGGGGACTCCTATGGCTACACCTTC
. | TRBJ2-7 | TRBD1 | TRBV6-5 | CASSLTTGEKQGEQYF | TGTGCCAGCAGCCTAACTACAGGGGAAAAACAAGGCGAGCAGTACTTC
once | TRBJ2-1 | TRBD1 | TRBV6-1 | CASLSGQGYNEQFF | TGTGCCAGCTTATCGGGACAGGGGTACAATGAGCAGTTCTTC
. | TRBJ2-7 | TRBD1 | TRBV2 | CASSGPGQNSYEQYF | TGTGCCAGCAGTGGTCCGGGACAGAATTCCTACGAGCAGTACTTC
many | TRBJ2-7 | . | TRBV5-1 | CASSLGSAGPPYEQYF | TGCGCCAGCAGCCTGGGTAGCGCAGGACCCCCCTACGAGCAGTACTTC
. | TRBJ1-1 | . | TRBV7-2 | CASSFDRQNTEAFF | TGTGCCAGCAGCTTCGACAGACAGAACACTGAAGCTTTCTTT
. | TRBJ2-5 | . | TRBV9 | CASSVGSGETQYF | TGTGCCAGCAGCGTGGGTAGTGGAGAGACCCAGTACTTC
. | TRBJ1-2 | . | TRBV7-9 | CASSPTNYGYTF | TGTGCCAGCAGTCCTACTAACTATGGCTACACCTTC
few | TRBJ1-2 | . | TRBV11-2 | CASSAALLGGYTF | TGTGCCAGCAGCGCGGCCCTTTTGGGTGGCTACACCTTC
few | TRBJ2-1 | . | TRBV6-2/TRBV6-3 | CASSYSGREAYNEQFF | TGTGCCAGCAGTTACTCGGGCAGGGAGGCCTACAATGAGCAGTTCTTC
. | TRBJ2-3 | TRBD2 | TRBV30 | CAWRDYGRRDTQYF | TGTGCCTGGCGGGACTACGGTAGGCGAGATACGCAGTATTTT
many | TRBJ2-1 | TRBD1 | TRBV5-1 | CASGQGSYNEQFF | TGCGCCAGCGGACAGGGATCCTACAATGAGCAGTTCTTC
many | TRBJ1-1 | . | TRBV7-9 | CASSLQGRTEAFF | TGTGCCAGCAGCTTACAGGGGAGAACTGAAGCTTTCTTT
. | TRBJ2-3 | TRBD2 | TRBV7-6 | CASSLSSGANTDTQYF | TGTGCCAGCAGCTTAAGTAGCGGGGCGAACACAGATACGCAGTATTTT
. | TRBJ1-2 | . | TRBV9 | CASSGTRSTAFYGYTF | TGTGCCAGCAGCGGCACTAGATCAACCGCCTTCTATGGCTACACCTTC
many | TRBJ2-4 | TRBD1 | TRBV3-1 | CASSNRDRGDIQYF | TGTGCCAGCAGCAACCGGGACAGGGGTGACATTCAGTACTTC
many | TRBJ2-5 | TRBD2 | TRBV5-4 | CASSWSGRETQYF | TGTGCCAGCAGCTGGTCCGGGAGGGAGACCCAGTACTTC
. | TRBJ2-3 | . | TRBV6-5 | CASSYGRAFTDTQYF | TGTGCCAGCAGTTACGGGCGGGCTTTCACAGATACGCAGTATTTT
few | TRBJ2-3 | . | TRBV5-1 | CASSNKGRGDTQYF | TGCGCCAGCAGCAACAAGGGAAGGGGGGATACGCAGTATTTT
few | TRBJ1-2 | . | TRBV7-9 | CASSLPANYGYTF | TGTGCCAGCAGCTTACCGGCTAACTATGGCTACACCTTC
many | TRBJ2-1 | . | TRBV7-6 | CASRPGNRNEQFF | TGTGCCAGCAGGCCTGGGAATCGAAATGAGCAGTTCTTC
. | TRBJ2-1 | TRBD1 | TRBV7-9 | CASSPTGNGNEQFF | TGTGCCAGCAGCCCGACAGGGAATGGCAATGAGCAGTTCTTC
few | TRBJ2-3 | TRBD2 | TRBV12-3/TRBV12-4 | CASTPGGADTQYF | TGTGCCAGCACTCCCGGGGGGGCTGATACGCAGTATTTT
. | TRBJ1-5 | . | TRBV11-2 | CASSLDPGLGQPQHF | TGTGCCAGCAGCCTTGATCCAGGGCTCGGTCAGCCCCAGCATTTT
. | TRBJ1-2 | TRBD1 | TRBV6-1 | CASRTTGVYGYTF | TGTGCCAGCAGGACTACAGGGGTCTATGGCTACACCTTC
. | TRBJ2-7 | . | TRBV4-1 | CASSQDPSRREQYF | TGCGCCAGCAGCCAAGATCCCTCCCGACGCGAGCAGTACTTC
few | TRBJ1-2 | . | TRBV12-3/TRBV12-4 | CASSYPDKSNYGYTF | TGTGCCAGCAGTTACCCGGACAAATCTAACTATGGCTACACCTTC
. | TRBJ2-3 | . | TRBV10-3 | CAIRSGGTDTQYF | TGTGCCATCAGATCAGGGGGCACAGATACGCAGTATTTT
few | TRBJ1-1 | TRBD1 | TRBV7-2 | CASSFRGVAEAFF | TGTGCCAGCAGCTTCAGGGGGGTCGCTGAAGCTTTCTTT
few | TRBJ2-4 | . | TRBV12-3/TRBV12-4 | CASTPAWNKDIQYF | TGTGCCAGCACCCCGGCTTGGAACAAGGACATTCAGTACTTC
. | TRBJ1-6 | . | TRBV2 | CASSGDPSNSPLHF | TGTGCCAGCAGTGGGGACCCTAGTAATTCACCCCTCCACTTT
few | TRBJ2-3 | . | TRBV28 | CASSSAGSSDTQYF | TGTGCCAGCAGTTCCGCGGGAAGTTCAGATACGCAGTATTTT
. | TRBJ2-5 | . | TRBV5-1 | CASSFIGETQYF | TGCGCCAGCAGCTTTATAGGAGAGACCCAGTACTTC
once | TRBJ2-3 | . | TRBV20-1 | CSARVGGRDTQYF | TGCAGTGCTAGGGTCGGGGGACGAGATACGCAGTATTTT
. | TRBJ2-5 | TRBD1 | TRBV5-1 | CASRRTGDKTQYF | TGCGCCAGCAGACGGACAGGGGACAAGACCCAGTACTTC
few | TRBJ1-1 | . | TRBV5-1 | CASTQGTNTEAFF | TGCGCCAGCACCCAGGGGACGAACACTGAAGCTTTCTTT
. | TRBJ2-2 | . | TRBV11-2 | CASSLIRGTGELFF | TGTGCCAGCAGCTTAATTCGGGGTACCGGGGAGCTGTTTTTT
. | TRBJ2-3 | TRBD1 | TRBV7-2 | CASSSWDRGDDTQYF | TGTGCCAGCAGCTCTTGGGACAGGGGGGATGATACGCAGTATTTT
. | TRBJ2-2 | TRBD1 | TRBV7-6 | CASSHRTGNGVWELFF | TGTGCCAGCAGCCACAGGACAGGGAACGGGGTTTGGGAGCTGTTTTTT
. | TRBJ2-5 | . | TRBV20-1 | CSAPTSSLETQYF | TGCAGTGCCCCGACTAGTTCTTTGGAGACCCAGTACTTC